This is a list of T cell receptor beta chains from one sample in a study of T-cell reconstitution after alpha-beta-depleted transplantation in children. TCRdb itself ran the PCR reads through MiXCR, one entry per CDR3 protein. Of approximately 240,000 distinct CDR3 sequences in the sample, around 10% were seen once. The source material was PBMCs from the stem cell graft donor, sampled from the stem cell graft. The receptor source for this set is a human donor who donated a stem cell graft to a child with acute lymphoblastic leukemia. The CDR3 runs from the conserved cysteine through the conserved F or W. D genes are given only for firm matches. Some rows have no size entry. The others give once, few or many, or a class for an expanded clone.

CDR3: CASSQDWNSPLHF
DNA: TGTGCCAGCAGCCAAGATTGGAATTCACCCCTCCACTTT
V: TRBV3-1
size: .
D: .
J: TRBJ1-6

CDR3: CASTVGGVGEKLFF
DNA: TGTGCCAGCACCGTAGGGGGGGTGGGTGAAAAACTGTTTTTT
V: TRBV12-3/TRBV12-4
size: few
D: .
J: TRBJ1-4

CDR3: CSVDGDTRPGTEAFF
DNA: TGCAGCGTTGATGGGGATACGCGCCCGGGGACTGAAGCTTTCTTT
V: TRBV29-1
size: .
D: .
J: TRBJ1-1

CDR3: CASSLKLRGGAETQYF
DNA: TGTGCCAGCAGCTTGAAGTTGCGCGGGGGGGCCGAGACCCAGTACTTC
V: TRBV5-4
size: .
D: TRBD2
J: TRBJ2-5

CDR3: CASSLFGTKEGYEQYF
DNA: TGTGCCAGCAGTTTATTTGGGACAAAGGAGGGGTACGAGCAGTACTTC
V: TRBV28
size: .
D: .
J: TRBJ2-7

CDR3: CAISDPSSSLSRNEQFF
DNA: TGTGCCATCAGTGATCCCTCGAGCAGCCTCTCCCGCAATGAGCAGTTCTTC
V: TRBV10-3
size: many
D: .
J: TRBJ2-1

CDR3: CASSLRAQNTEAFF
DNA: TGCGCCAGCAGCTTGCGGGCACAGAACACTGAAGCTTTCTTT
V: TRBV5-1
size: few
D: .
J: TRBJ1-1

CDR3: CSVDSPGSATEAFF
DNA: TGCAGCGTTGATAGTCCAGGGTCGGCGACTGAAGCTTTCTTT
V: TRBV29-1
size: few
D: .
J: TRBJ1-1

CDR3: CASSLTQGTGAREQYF
DNA: TGTGCCAGCAGTTTGACCCAAGGGACAGGGGCTCGCGAGCAGTACTTC
V: TRBV27
size: many
D: TRBD1
J: TRBJ2-7

CDR3: CSARLDGAAGELFF
DNA: TGCAGTGCTAGATTAGATGGGGCGGCCGGGGAGCTGTTTTTT
V: TRBV20-1
size: .
D: .
J: TRBJ2-2

CDR3: CSARDRFPTSSYNEQFF
DNA: TGCAGTGCTAGAGATCGGTTCCCTACGAGCTCCTACAATGAGCAGTTCTTC
V: TRBV20-1
size: .
D: .
J: TRBJ2-1

CDR3: CATSGSWGNEQYF
DNA: TGTGCCACCAGCGGCTCTTGGGGGAACGAGCAGTACTTC
V: TRBV15
size: few
D: .
J: TRBJ2-7

CDR3: CASSSSGGTRDTQYF
DNA: TGTGCCAGCAGCTCTAGCGGGGGAACCAGGGATACGCAGTATTTT
V: TRBV12-3/TRBV12-4
size: few
D: TRBD2
J: TRBJ2-3

CDR3: CSVEDPGTSGGAPETQYF
DNA: TGCAGCGTTGAAGATCCCGGGACTAGCGGGGGGGCCCCGGAGACCCAGTACTTC
V: TRBV29-1
size: .
D: TRBD2
J: TRBJ2-5

CDR3: CSASRTVPFPEQFF
DNA: TGCAGTGCTAGTCGGACAGTTCCTTTTCCTGAGCAGTTCTTC
V: TRBV20-1
size: many
D: .
J: TRBJ2-1

CDR3: CSARVGTSLYNEQFF
DNA: TGCAGTGCTAGAGTGGGGACTAGTTTATACAATGAGCAGTTCTTC
V: TRBV20-1
size: many
D: TRBD2
J: TRBJ2-1

CDR3: CASSPETGTSEQYF
DNA: TGCGCCAGCAGCCCCGAGACAGGGACCAGCGAGCAGTACTTC
V: TRBV5-1
size: .
D: TRBD1
J: TRBJ2-7

CDR3: CASSPLAYNEQFF
DNA: TGCGCCAGCAGCCCACTAGCGTATAATGAGCAGTTCTTC
V: TRBV5-1
size: many
D: TRBD2
J: TRBJ2-1

CDR3: CSVEAGGNQPQHF
DNA: TGCAGCGTTGAGGCAGGGGGCAATCAGCCCCAGCATTTT
V: TRBV29-1
size: many
D: .
J: TRBJ1-5

CDR3: CARAGTAGNTIYF
DNA: TGTGCCAGGGCAGGGACGGCTGGAAACACCATATATTTT
V: TRBV2
size: many
D: .
J: TRBJ1-3

CDR3: CASSLEGRELGELFF
DNA: TGCGCCAGCAGCTTGGAAGGCAGGGAACTCGGGGAGCTGTTTTTT
V: TRBV5-1
size: many
D: .
J: TRBJ2-2

CDR3: CSARRSGGSYEQYF
DNA: TGCAGTGCTAGACGTAGCGGGGGATCCTACGAGCAGTACTTC
V: TRBV20-1
size: few
D: TRBD2
J: TRBJ2-7

CDR3: CASSEWGGTGQPQHF
DNA: TGTGCCAGCAGTGAATGGGGAGGGACGGGGCAGCCCCAGCATTTT
V: TRBV6-1
size: few
D: .
J: TRBJ1-5

CDR3: CASSQDRNRIYNEQFF
DNA: TGTGCCAGCAGCCAAGATAGGAACAGAATATACAATGAGCAGTTCTTC
V: TRBV4-2
size: few
D: .
J: TRBJ2-1

CDR3: CASSFSNSGTYEQYF
DNA: TGCGCCAGCAGCTTCTCTAACAGTGGAACCTACGAGCAGTACTTC
V: TRBV4-1
size: .
D: .
J: TRBJ2-7

CDR3: CSAPGRGLNTGELFF
DNA: TGCAGTGCCCCCGGCCGAGGGCTTAACACCGGGGAGCTGTTTTTT
V: TRBV20-1
size: few
D: .
J: TRBJ2-2

CDR3: CASSGGQFPTDTQYF
DNA: TGCGCCAGCAGCGGGGGACAGTTTCCGACAGATACGCAGTATTTT
V: TRBV5-1
size: .
D: TRBD1
J: TRBJ2-3

CDR3: CASGAGGGTGELFF
DNA: TGTGCCAGCGGAGCGGGGGGCGGCACCGGGGAGCTGTTTTTT
V: TRBV7-2
size: few
D: TRBD2
J: TRBJ2-2

CDR3: CPPLNLPGLFF
DNA: TGTCCCCCCCTAAACTTACCAGGGCTGTTTTTT
V: TRBV21-1
size: many
D: .
J: TRBJ2-2

CDR3: CASSYLPGQGAGTEAFF
DNA: TGCGCCAGCAGCTACCTACCGGGACAGGGGGCAGGCACTGAAGCTTTCTTT
V: TRBV5-1
size: few
D: TRBD1
J: TRBJ1-1

CDR3: CAISPTGGPHNEQFF
DNA: TGTGCCATCAGTCCAACGGGGGGGCCCCACAATGAGCAGTTCTTC
V: TRBV10-3
size: few
D: TRBD2
J: TRBJ2-1

CDR3: CASSPSSGAYEQYF
DNA: TGTGCCAGCTCACCGTCGTCGGGAGCCTACGAGCAGTACTTC
V: TRBV18
size: .
D: .
J: TRBJ2-7

CDR3: CASSLTSGGLSYNEQFF
DNA: TGTGCCAGCAGCTTAACTTCGGGGGGCCTTTCCTACAATGAGCAGTTCTTC
V: TRBV7-2
size: few
D: .
J: TRBJ2-1

CDR3: CASSFRERNEQFF
DNA: TGTGCCAGCAGCTTCAGGGAACGCAATGAGCAGTTCTTC
V: TRBV11-2
size: many
D: .
J: TRBJ2-1

CDR3: CASQAEGYTF
DNA: TGTGCCAGCCAGGCTGAGGGCTACACCTTC
V: TRBV6-1
size: .
D: .
J: TRBJ1-2

CDR3: CASTSYNSPLHF
DNA: TGTGCCAGTACCAGCTATAATTCACCCCTCCACTTT
V: TRBV19
size: .
D: .
J: TRBJ1-6

CDR3: CASSLRTGDGYTF
DNA: TGTGCCAGCAGCTTACGGACAGGGGATGGCTACACCTTC
V: TRBV12-3/TRBV12-4
size: .
D: TRBD1
J: TRBJ1-2

CDR3: CATQRGQETQYF
DNA: TGTGCCACCCAGCGGGGCCAAGAGACCCAGTACTTC
V: TRBV15
size: many
D: TRBD2
J: TRBJ2-5

CDR3: CASSPYGLDGYTF
DNA: TGTGCCAGCAGCCCCTATGGCCTGGATGGCTACACCTTC
V: TRBV6-1
size: .
D: .
J: TRBJ1-2

CDR3: CASTASKGVSGGYTF
DNA: TGTGCCAGCACCGCCTCGAAAGGGGTGAGCGGTGGCTACACCTTC
V: TRBV25-1
size: many
D: .
J: TRBJ1-2

CDR3: CASSINPGGNQPQHF
DNA: TGTGCCAGTAGTATAAACCCGGGGGGCAATCAGCCCCAGCATTTT
V: TRBV19
size: .
D: .
J: TRBJ1-5

CDR3: CASSHKPNEQYF
DNA: TGTGCCAGCAGTCACAAGCCGAACGAGCAGTACTTC
V: TRBV14
size: few
D: .
J: TRBJ2-7

CDR3: CAISEGAGTAYEQYF
DNA: TGTGCCATCAGTGAAGGGGCCGGGACAGCCTACGAGCAGTACTTC
V: TRBV10-3
size: few
D: TRBD1
J: TRBJ2-7